This T cell receptor beta chain was captured by sequencing in a study of cytomegalovirus exposure and HLA in healthy donors. Notes on the study in general: In a later analysis, most CMV-associated TCR beta chains appeared HLA-restricted. Compared with the approximately 700-donor mean, an Asian-associated ancestry cluster reportedly had fewer N-insertions, according to a later analysis.

Nominal health characterized the donors when sampled, though unrecorded immune exposures were likely. Notes on this clone: What it recognizes is unknown.

J gave up 1 base and V 3 bases, and 10 bases lay outside the gene matches. The CDR3 covers 17 residues. 13 Jbeta primers and 60 Vbeta primers were used for the PCR. Generated by immunoSEQ multiplex PCR, the TCRdb table keeps only in-frame clones and is missing some. The table shows around 130,000 clones, with roughly 79% occurring only once. The sequence came from a woman aged 45-65 years in good health and CMV-seronegative. The sample was PBMCs. V usage is TRBV5-3 and J usage is TRBJ2-3; 8 nucleotides line up with TRBD1. TRBV5-3 counts as an open reading frame of uncertain function. CDR3 protein: CARSWDRWREGTDTQYF. The DNA for the CDR3 is TGTGCCAGAAGCTGGGACAGGTGGAGAGAGGGCACAGATACGCAGTATTTT.